The 17 T cell receptor beta chains presented below share a single source sample, sequenced in a study of blood T cell repertoires in COVID-19. Measured with immunoSEQ multiplex PCR; TCRdb has only the in-frame clones, and not every one. Among 200,000 or so clones listed, around 82% were seen once. Sequencing was carried out using PBMCs or T cells enriched from blood (not recorded which). The receptors shown here come from a man aged 35-49 years who had recovered from COVID-19.

This clone has a handful of counts. J is TRBJ1-6 and V is TRBV5-1, with D maybe TRBD1 (6 bases). CDR1 is SGHRS, CDR2 YFSETQ, per germline. V was shortened by 4 bases and J by 9 bases, with 17 bases between the two germline ends. This CDR3 is built from 15 residues. CDR3 coding DNA: TGCGCCAGCAGCCCGCTGGCGGGGGGCGGTTCACCCCTCCACTTT. It translates to CASSPLAGGGSPLHF.

The rearrangement joins TRBV27 to TRBJ1-1; TRBD1 matches at 8 bases. Germline lookup yields CDR1 MNHEY and CDR2 SMNVEV (reference sequence). V lost 2 bases to trimming and J lost 4 bases; unmatched junction nucleotides: 6. The CDR3 covers 15 residues. The CDR3 sequence: CASSLMSGGGTEAFF. CDR3 sequence (DNA): TGTGCCAGCAGTTTAATGTCAGGGGGCGGCACTGAAGCTTTCTTT.

The chain recombines TRBV27 with TRBJ2-1; D gene uncertain. From germline, CDR1 is MNHEY and CDR2 SMNVEV (reference sequence). Deletions cut 3 bases from V and 2 bases from J, with 5 bases between. CDR3 length: 13 amino acids. The CDR3 coding sequence is TGTGCCAGCAGTTTGGCTGCCTACAATGAGCAGTTCTTC. Translating it yields CASSLAAYNEQFF.

The chain combines TRBV4-1 with TRBJ1-1, with D hard to call. Germline V gene lookup returns CDR1 MGHRA and CDR2 YSYEKL. The CDR3 is 13 residues long. The ends were cut back, 4 bases at V and 0 bases at J, with 6 bases in the middle. This chain's CDR3 is CASSPGVNTEAFF. In DNA form, the CDR3 reads TGCGCCAGCAGCCCCGGGGTGAACACTGAAGCTTTCTTT.

The rearrangement joins TRBV5-4 to TRBJ1-1; 9 bases fit TRBD1. The CDR3 has 15 residues. V was clipped by 3 bases and J by 7 bases; unmatched bases: 10. The V gene's germline CDR1 is SGHNT and CDR2 YYREEE (reference sequence). The CDR3 DNA reads as TGTGCCAGCAGCTCCAACAAACAGGGGGCCAATGAAGCTTTCTTT. It is translated as CASSSNKQGANEAFF. Supplemented by reference TRBV5-4 and TRBJ1-1, the full variable domain reads ETGVTQSPTHLIKTRGQQVTLRCSSQSGHNTVSWYQQALGQGPQFIFQYYREEENGRGNFPPRFSGLQFPNYSSELNVNALELDDSALYLCASSSNKQGANEAFFGQGTRLTVV.

In the case of this clone: Other DNA sequences from this sample encode an identical CDR3 as well. This sequence joins TRBV9 and TRBJ1-5; D is uncertain. With 2 bases removed from V and 5 bases from J, the gap between germline ends came to 8 bases. The germline CDR1 and CDR2 sequences are SGDLS and YYNGEE. The CDR3 is 13 residues long. CDR3 loop: CASSVDTYQPQHF. The DNA for the CDR3 is TGTGCCAGCAGCGTTGACACCTATCAGCCCCAGCATTTT.

The chain joins TRBV5-6 to TRBJ2-2; 7 bases match TRBD2. Per the germline V gene, CDR1 is SGHDT and CDR2 is YYEEEE. After removal of 7 bases from V and 6 bases from J, the junction contained 0 bases not matched to a gene. The CDR3 extends over 11 amino acids. CDR3 coding DNA: TGTGCCAGCGGGAGGGCCGGGGAGCTGTTTTTT. Translation gives CASGRAGELFF.

As concerns this clone: A junction boundary mismatches the germline segment, possibly from a read error. The rearrangement uses TRBV15 and TRBJ1-1; no firm D call. Germline V lookup: CDR1 LNHNV, CDR2 YYDKDF (reference sequence). The CDR3 totals 15 residues. The CDR3 nucleotides are TGTGCCACCAGCAGAGTCGCGGCGGGGAACCCTGAAGCTTTCTTT. It translates to CATSRVAAGNPEAFF.

The chain joins TRBV4-3 to TRBJ1-5; D might be TRBD1 (5 bases). Trimming pared 0 bases from V and 9 bases from J, leaving 12 bases between. The CDR3 runs to 14 residues. CDR1 and CDR2 (germline): LGHNA, YSLEER. CDR3 nucleotide sequence: TGCGCCAGCAGCCAAGAACTACGAACAGGGCCCCAGCATTTT. It codes for CASSQELRTGPQHF.

The gene calls are TRBV7-9 and TRBJ1-4; 7 nucleotides match TRBD1. The length of the CDR3 is 15 residues. The germline gives CDR1 SEHNR, CDR2 FQNEAQ (reference sequence). V trimming: 5 bases; J trimming: 8 bases; junction bases outside the gene matches: 11. The CDR3 sequence: CASSARQGLKEKLFF. CDR3 coding DNA: TGTGCCAGCAGCGCAAGACAGGGTTTGAAAGAAAAACTGTTTTTT.

This rearrangement joins TRBV11-2 to TRBJ1-6; TRBD1 matches 8 bases. The CDR3 runs to 15 residues. CDR1 SGHAT and CDR2 FQNNGV come from the germline V gene. V lost 5 bases to trimming and J lost 9 bases; unmatched junction nucleotides: 9. CDR3 sequence reads: CASSLGWQGASPLHF. CDR3 nucleotide sequence: TGTGCCAGCAGCCTAGGTTGGCAGGGGGCTTCACCCCTCCACTTT.

The chain is built from TRBV2 and TRBJ2-7; 13 positions agree with TRBD2. The CDR3 runs 17 residues. Germline V CDR1 and CDR2: SNHLY, FYNNEI. V was pared by 5 bases and J by 2 bases, with 9 bases of the junction left unmatched. The CDR3 sequence is CASSRRTSGGLPYEQYF. Written as DNA, the CDR3 is TGTGCCAGCAGTCGTCGGACTAGCGGGGGTTTACCCTACGAGCAGTACTTC.

The chain combines TRBV3-1 (or the pseudogene TRBV3-2) with TRBJ2-1, with 11 bases aligning to TRBD2. Germline V gene data show CDR1 as LGHDT and CDR2 as YNNKEL (reference sequence). Germline trimming cut 2 bases from V and 2 bases from J; bases unmatched to any gene: 26. The CDR3 loop spans 24 amino acids. CDR3: CASSQPMWLAGGNSRIIAYNEQFF. CDR3 bases: TGTGCCAGCAGCCAACCCATGTGGCTAGCGGGGGGCAACAGCAGAATTATAGCCTACAATGAGCAGTTCTTC.

The chain joins TRBV29-1 to TRBJ2-5; D ambiguous. This CDR3 comprises 12 residues. V was clipped by 3 bases and J by 2 bases, with 7 bases between them. Looked up from germline, CDR1 is SQVTM and CDR2 is ANQGSEA. CDR3 in DNA: TGCAGCGTTGACCCCGGGCAAGAGACCCAGTACTTC. Translating gives CSVDPGQETQYF. The full variable domain, its missing parts supplied by reference TRBV29-1 and TRBJ2-5, is SAVISQKPSRDICQRGTSLTIQCQVDSQVTMMFWYRQQPGQSLTLIATANQGSEATYESGFVIDKFPISRPNLTFSTLTVSNMSPEDSSIYLCSVDPGQETQYFGPGTRLLVL.

This sequence joins TRBV5-8 and TRBJ2-2, with D hard to call. This CDR3 has 12 residues. The germline V gene has CDR1 SGHTS and CDR2 YDEGEE. V was clipped by 4 bases and J by 5 bases, with 6 bases between them. CDR3 protein: CASSLSTGELFF. Written as DNA, the CDR3 is TGTGCCAGCAGCCTCTCGACCGGGGAGCTGTTTTTT.

This clone was seen at least ten times. The chain links TRBV6-5 to TRBJ2-7, with 7 bases that match TRBD1. The J segment lost 4 bases and the V segment lost 8 bases, leaving 5 bases of the junction unmatched. The CDR3 sequence is 12 residues long. Germline values: CDR1 MNHEY, CDR2 SVGAGI. In nucleotides, the CDR3 is TGTGCCAGCGAGGGACAGATATACGAGCAGTACTTC. It codes for CASEGQIYEQYF.

The chain uses TRBV4-3 and TRBJ1-1; TRBD1 is a possible D gene (6 bases). Looked up from germline, CDR1 is LGHNA and CDR2 is YSLEER. The CDR3 loop spans 15 amino acids. V gave up 0 bases and J gave up 7 bases, with 15 bases separating them. The CDR3 loop is CASSQEPQGFSEAFF. The CDR3 DNA reads TGCGCCAGCAGCCAAGAGCCACAGGGATTCAGTGAAGCTTTCTTT.